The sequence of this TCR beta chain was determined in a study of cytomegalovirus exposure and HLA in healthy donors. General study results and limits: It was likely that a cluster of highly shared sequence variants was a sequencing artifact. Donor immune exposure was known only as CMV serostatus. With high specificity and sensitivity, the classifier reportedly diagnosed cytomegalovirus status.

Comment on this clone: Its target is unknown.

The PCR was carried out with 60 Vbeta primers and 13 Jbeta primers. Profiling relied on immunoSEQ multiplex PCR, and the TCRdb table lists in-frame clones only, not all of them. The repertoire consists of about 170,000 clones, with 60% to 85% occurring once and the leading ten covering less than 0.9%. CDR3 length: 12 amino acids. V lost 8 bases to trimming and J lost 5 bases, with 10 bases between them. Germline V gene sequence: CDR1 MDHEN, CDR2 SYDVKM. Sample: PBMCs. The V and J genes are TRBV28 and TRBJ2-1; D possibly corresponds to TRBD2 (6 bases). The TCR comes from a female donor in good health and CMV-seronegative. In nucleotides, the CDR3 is TGTGCCAGCCGGGACTGGAACAATGAGCAGTTCTTC. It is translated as CASRDWNNEQFF.